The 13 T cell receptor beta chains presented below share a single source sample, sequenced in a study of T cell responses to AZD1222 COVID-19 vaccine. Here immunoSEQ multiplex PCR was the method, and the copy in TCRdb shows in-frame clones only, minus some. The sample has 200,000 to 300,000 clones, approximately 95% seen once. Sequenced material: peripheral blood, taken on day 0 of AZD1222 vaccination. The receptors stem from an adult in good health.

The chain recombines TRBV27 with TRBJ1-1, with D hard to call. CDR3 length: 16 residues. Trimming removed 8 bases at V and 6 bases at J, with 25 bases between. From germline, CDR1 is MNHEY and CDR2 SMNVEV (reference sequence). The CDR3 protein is CASGRAGPHLGPEAFF. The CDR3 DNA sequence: TGTGCCAGCGGACGCGCCGGGCCCCACCTCGGGCCTGAAGCTTTCTTT.

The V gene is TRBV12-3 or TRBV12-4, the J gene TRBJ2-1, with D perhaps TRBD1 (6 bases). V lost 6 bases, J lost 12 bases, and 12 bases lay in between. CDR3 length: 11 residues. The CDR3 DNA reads TGTGCCAGCAGCCCTGGCAGGGGGCAGTTCTTC. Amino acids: CASSPGRGQFF.

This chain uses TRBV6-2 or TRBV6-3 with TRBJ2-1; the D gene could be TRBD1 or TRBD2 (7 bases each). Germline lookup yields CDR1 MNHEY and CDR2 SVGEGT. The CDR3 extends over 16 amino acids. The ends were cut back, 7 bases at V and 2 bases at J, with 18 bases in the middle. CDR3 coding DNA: TGTGCCAGCACCCCCCCGACAGGGAGGGCCTACAATGAGCAGTTCTTC. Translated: CASTPPTGRAYNEQFF.

The CDR3, as DNA: TGTGCCAGCAGTCCCCTCAGCGTGCTGTACAATGAGCAGTTCTTC. Translated, it gives CASSPLSVLYNEQFF. The chain recombines TRBV27 with TRBJ2-1; D unclear. Trimming took 5 bases from V and 4 from J, leaving 15 bases between them. Per germline, CDR1 MNHEY and CDR2 SMNVEV (reference sequence). This CDR3 has 15 amino acids.

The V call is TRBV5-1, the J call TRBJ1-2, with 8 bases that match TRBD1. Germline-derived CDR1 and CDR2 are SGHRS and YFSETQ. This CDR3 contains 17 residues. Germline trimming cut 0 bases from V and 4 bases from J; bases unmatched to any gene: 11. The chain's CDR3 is CASSLGTLGQAFYGYTF. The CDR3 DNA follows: TGCGCCAGCAGCTTGGGAACTTTGGGACAGGCCTTCTATGGCTACACCTTC.

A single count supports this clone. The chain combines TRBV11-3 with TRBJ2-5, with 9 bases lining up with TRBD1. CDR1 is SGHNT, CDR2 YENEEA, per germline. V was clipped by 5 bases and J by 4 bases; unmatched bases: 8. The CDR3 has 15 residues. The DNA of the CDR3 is TGTGCCAGCAGCCCCGGGACAGGGAGTGGAGAGACCCAGTACTTC. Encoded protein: CASSPGTGSGETQYF.

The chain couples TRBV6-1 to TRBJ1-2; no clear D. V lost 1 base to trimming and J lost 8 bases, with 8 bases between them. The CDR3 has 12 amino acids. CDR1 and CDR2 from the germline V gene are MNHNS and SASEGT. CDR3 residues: CASSEVPLGYTF. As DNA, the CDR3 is TGTGCCAGCAGTGAAGTTCCTTTGGGCTACACCTTC.

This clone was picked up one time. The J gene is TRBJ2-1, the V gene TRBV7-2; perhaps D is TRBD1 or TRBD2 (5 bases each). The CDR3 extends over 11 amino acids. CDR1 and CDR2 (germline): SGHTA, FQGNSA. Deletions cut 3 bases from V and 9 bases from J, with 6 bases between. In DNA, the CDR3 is TGTGCCAGCAGCTTGGGACCTGAGCAGTTCTTC. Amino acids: CASSLGPEQFF.

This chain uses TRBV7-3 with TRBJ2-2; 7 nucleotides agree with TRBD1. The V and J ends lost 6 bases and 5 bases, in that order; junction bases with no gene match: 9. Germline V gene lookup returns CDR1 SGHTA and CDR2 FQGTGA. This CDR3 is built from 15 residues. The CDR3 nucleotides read TGTGCCAGCAGTATGACAGGGCGTTTTACCGGGGAGCTGTTTTTT. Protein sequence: CASSMTGRFTGELFF.

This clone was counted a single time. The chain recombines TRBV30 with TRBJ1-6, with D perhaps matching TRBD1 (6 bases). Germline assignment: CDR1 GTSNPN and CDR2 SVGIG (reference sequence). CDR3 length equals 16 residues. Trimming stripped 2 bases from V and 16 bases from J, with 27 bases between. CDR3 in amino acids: CAWSSDRSFLATNLHF. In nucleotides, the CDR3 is TGTGCCTGGAGTTCCGACAGGAGCTTTTTAGCCACCAATCTCCACTTT.

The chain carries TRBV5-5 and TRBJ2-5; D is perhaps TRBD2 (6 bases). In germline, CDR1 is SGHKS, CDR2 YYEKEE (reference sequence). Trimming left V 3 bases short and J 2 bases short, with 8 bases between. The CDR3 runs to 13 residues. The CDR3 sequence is CASSWGLQETQYF. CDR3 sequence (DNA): TGTGCCAGCAGCTGGGGACTTCAAGAGACCCAGTACTTC.

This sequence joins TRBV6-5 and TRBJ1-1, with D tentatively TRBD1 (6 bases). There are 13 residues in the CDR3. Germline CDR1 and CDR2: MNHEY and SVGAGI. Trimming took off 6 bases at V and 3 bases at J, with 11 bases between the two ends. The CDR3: CASRDTGYTEAFF. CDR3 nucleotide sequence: TGTGCCAGCAGGGATACAGGGTACACTGAAGCTTTCTTT.

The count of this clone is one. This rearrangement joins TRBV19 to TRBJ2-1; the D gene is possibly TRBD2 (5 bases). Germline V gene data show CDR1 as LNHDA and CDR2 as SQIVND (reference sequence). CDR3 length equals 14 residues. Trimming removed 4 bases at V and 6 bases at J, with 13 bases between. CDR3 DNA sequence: TGTGCCAGTAGTAAGATAAGCGGTCTCAATGAGCAGTTCTTC. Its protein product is CASSKISGLNEQFF.